The 30 T cell receptor beta chains below were found in one sample sequenced in a study of blood T cell repertoires in COVID-19. Measured with immunoSEQ multiplex PCR; TCRdb has only the in-frame clones, and not every one. The sample consists of 150,000 to 200,000 clones, 84% of them appearing once. Material: PBMCs or T cells enriched from blood (not recorded which). These receptors all come from a woman aged 45-65 years who had recovered from COVID-19.

This clone was seen once. The V and J genes are TRBV11-3 and TRBJ2-2; TRBD1 is a possible D gene (6 bases). In germline, CDR1 is SGHNT, CDR2 YENEEA. The CDR3 sequence is 14 residues long. V was clipped by 3 bases and J by 6 bases, with 11 bases between them. CDR3 bases: TGTGCCAGCAGCTTCACAGGGCCCCCCGGGGAGCTGTTTTTT. Translating it yields CASSFTGPPGELFF.

The chain employs TRBV18 and TRBJ2-1; TRBD2 aligns across 9 bases. Germline assignment: CDR1 KGHSH and CDR2 LQKENI. The CDR3 sequence is 20 residues long. Trimming removed 6 bases from V and 7 bases from J; junction bases left unmatched: 25. DNA for the CDR3: TGTGCCAGCTCGCGGACTGAGCGGGAGGCCGCGACCAAATCCTCTAATGAGCAGTTCTTC. Protein sequence: CASSRTEREAATKSSNEQFF.

The rearrangement joins TRBV28 to TRBJ1-6, with D unclear. CDR1 and CDR2 from the germline V gene are MDHEN and SYDVKM. The CDR3 runs to 16 residues. V lost 6 bases and J lost 2, with 14 bases in between. CDR3 residues: CASSRSLGPYNSPLHF. The CDR3, as DNA: TGTGCCAGCAGCCGCTCCCTAGGCCCCTATAATTCACCCCTCCACTTT.

The V and J genes are TRBV12-3 or TRBV12-4 and TRBJ2-5, with D perhaps matching TRBD1 (6 bases). The CDR3 has 13 amino acids. Deletions cut 5 bases from V and 2 bases from J, with 9 bases between. Written as DNA, the CDR3 is TGTGCCAGCAGTCCCGGACAGCAAGAGACCCAGTACTTC. It encodes CASSPGQQETQYF.

The J gene is TRBJ2-1, the V gene TRBV19, with 8 nucleotides matching TRBD2. Germline V lookup: CDR1 LNHDA, CDR2 SQIVND (reference sequence). CDR3 length: 14 amino acids. Trimming took 10 bases from V and 10 from J; bases not matched to a gene: 15. CDR3 bases: TGTGCCACCCAGCGGGAGTACGGATCCGGGGAGCAGTTCTTC. It yields the protein CATQREYGSGEQFF.

This clone was detected a few times. This chain uses TRBV5-4 with TRBJ2-1; the match to TRBD2 covers 10 bases. CDR1 and CDR2 from the germline V gene are SGHNT and YYREEE (reference sequence). V lost 0 bases, J lost 14 bases, and 8 bases stayed unmatched. This CDR3 has 14 residues. In DNA form, the CDR3 reads TGTGCCAGCAGCTTGGCCGGAAGCGGGGGGGCGGAGTTCTTC. This encodes CASSLAGSGGAEFF.

The chain combines TRBV5-8 with TRBJ1-2; maybe TRBD1 (5 bases). CDR3 length: 14 residues. V was clipped by 0 bases and J by 7 bases, with 13 bases between them. From germline, CDR1 is SGHTS and CDR2 YDEGEE. The CDR3 region is CASSLGSGLSGYTF. Written as DNA, the CDR3 is TGTGCCAGCAGCTTGGGATCAGGGTTATCTGGCTACACCTTC. Full variable domain (outside the CDR3, taken from reference TRBV5-8 and TRBJ1-2): EAGVTQSPTHLIKTRGQQATLRCSPISGHTSVYWYQQALGLGLQFLLWYDEGEERNRGNFPPRFSGRQFPNYSSELNVNALELEDSALYLCASSLGSGLSGYTFGSGTRLTVV.

The rearrangement joins TRBV10-1 to TRBJ2-1; tentative D call: TRBD1 (6 bases). CDR1 and CDR2 (germline): WNHNN, SYGVQD (reference sequence). The CDR3 covers 13 residues. CDR3 DNA sequence: TGCGCTCCCCCGCGGACAGAGTACAATGAGCAGTTCTTC. Translating gives CAPPRTEYNEQFF.

CDR3 nucleotide sequence: TGTGCCAGCAGCGGAGGGGGGCCAGGGGGAGGCTACACCTTC. It codes for CASSGGGPGGGYTF. The V call is TRBV9, the J call TRBJ1-2; TRBD1 matches 7 bases. V shed 3 bases and J 8 bases; nucleotides not matched to a gene: 10. Germline CDR1 reads SGDLS; CDR2 reads YYNGEE. The CDR3 loop spans 14 amino acids.

CDR3 sequence reads: CASMPSGSGNTIYF. DNA of the CDR3: TGTGCCAGTATGCCCTCCGGCTCTGGAAACACCATATATTTT. The chain carries TRBV19 and TRBJ1-3, with D hard to call. The CDR3 is 14 residues long. Germline V CDR1 and CDR2: LNHDA, SQIVND (reference sequence). V lost 7 bases to trimming and J lost 0 bases, with 10 bases between them.

The CDR3 bases are TGTGCCAGCAGTGACGGGGGTTTAGGGGCGCCCCAGCATTTT. This sequence encodes CASSDGGLGAPQHF. This chain links TRBV6-1 with TRBJ1-5, with a possible D match to TRBD1 (5 bases). The CDR3 covers 14 residues. Deletions cut 3 bases from V and 9 bases from J, with 15 bases between. Germline V lookup: CDR1 MNHNS, CDR2 SASEGT.

The chain is built from TRBV28 and TRBJ2-3, with 7 bases aligning to TRBD2. This CDR3 contains 15 residues. With 6 bases clipped from V and 6 bases from J, the junction kept 12 bases outside the gene matches. The germline V gene has CDR1 MDHEN and CDR2 SYDVKM. In nucleotides, the CDR3 is TGTGCCAGCAGCGCGCTAGCGGTCTTCGCGGATACGCAGTATTTT. This gives the protein CASSALAVFADTQYF.

This chain uses TRBV7-9 with TRBJ2-1; TRBD1 aligns across 10 bases. Trimming cost V 5 bases and J 9 bases; bases outside gene matches: 10. The CDR3 sequence is 15 residues long. Germline V CDR1 and CDR2: SEHNR, FQNEAQ (reference sequence). The CDR3: CASSAADRGQGEQFF. CDR3 bases: TGTGCCAGCAGCGCGGCTGACAGGGGGCAGGGTGAGCAGTTCTTC.

The rearrangement links TRBV9 to TRBJ2-1, with TRBD1 as a possible D gene (6 bases). Trimming left V 6 bases short and J 4 bases short, with 17 bases between. Per germline, CDR1 SGDLS and CDR2 YYNGEE. The CDR3 is made up of 15 amino acids. The CDR3 loop is CASTVGQGYYNEQFF. The CDR3 nucleotides are TGTGCCAGCACCGTCGGTCAGGGGTATTACAATGAGCAGTTCTTC.

V is TRBV4-3 and J is TRBJ1-2; 8 bases match TRBD1. Germline values: CDR1 LGHNA, CDR2 YSLEER. The CDR3 spans 16 residues. V shed 0 bases and J 5 bases; nucleotides not matched to a gene: 8. In nucleotides, the CDR3 is TGCGCCAGCAGCCAAGATCGGAACAGGGGGATATATGGCTACACCTTC. Its protein product is CASSQDRNRGIYGYTF.

The chain is built from TRBV11-2 and TRBJ1-2; 8 bases are shared with TRBD1. Germline CDR1 and CDR2: SGHAT and FQNNGV. The CDR3 sequence is 15 residues long. V lost 3 bases to trimming and J lost 4 bases; unmatched junction nucleotides: 7. The CDR3 reads CASSFTQGAFYGYTF. The CDR3, as DNA: TGTGCCAGCAGCTTTACCCAGGGGGCTTTCTATGGCTACACCTTC.

J is TRBJ2-2 and V is TRBV25-1; TRBD2 agrees at 13 bases. The CDR3 runs to 16 residues. Germline values: CDR1 MGHDK, CDR2 SYGVNS. V dropped 4 bases and J dropped 5; count of bases not matched to a gene: 4. Here the CDR3 reads CASSATSGGYTGELFF. DNA for the CDR3: TGTGCCAGCAGTGCGACTAGCGGGGGGTATACCGGGGAGCTGTTTTTT. Variable domain in full (rest from reference TRBV25-1 and TRBJ2-2): EADIYQTPRYLVIGTGKKITLECSQTMGHDKMYWYQQDPGMELHLIHYSYGVNSTEKGDLSSESTVSRIRTEHFPLTLESARPSHTSQYLCASSATSGGYTGELFFGEGSRLTVL.

This clone was counted only a few times. The rearrangement joins TRBV2 to TRBJ2-1, with 10 bases lining up with TRBD2. Trimming removed 5 bases from V and 5 bases from J; junction bases left unmatched: 6. The CDR3 extends over 15 amino acids. Germline V gene data show CDR1 as SNHLY and CDR2 as FYNNEI. Here the CDR3 DNA reads TGTGCCAGCAGTCCACTAGCGGGGATAAACAATGAGCAGTTCTTC. Translated: CASSPLAGINNEQFF.

V is TRBV29-1 and J is TRBJ2-1, with 8 positions matching TRBD2. The CDR3 extends over 13 amino acids. The germline V gene encodes CDR1 SQVTM and CDR2 ANQGSEA. J gave up 6 bases and V 5 bases, and 6 bases lay outside the gene matches. The CDR3 DNA reads TGCAGCGTTAGGCGGGGGGCTCTCAATGAGCAGTTCTTC. Protein: CSVRRGALNEQFF.

This chain connects TRBV24-1 to TRBJ2-1, with 10 bases lining up with TRBD2. Germline V gene sequence: CDR1 KGHDR, CDR2 SFDVKD. This CDR3 is built from 14 residues. With 5 bases clipped from V and 6 bases from J, the junction kept 3 bases outside the gene matches. For the CDR3, the DNA is TGTGCCACCAGTGTGTCTAGCGGGGGCAATGAGCAGTTCTTC. It is translated as CATSVSSGGNEQFF.

V is TRBV10-3 and J is TRBJ1-2; tentatively, D is TRBD1 (6 bases). Per germline, CDR1 ENHRY and CDR2 SYGVKD. This CDR3 region has 13 residues. Trimming took 4 bases from V and 7 from J, leaving 13 bases between them. CDR3 nucleotides: TGTGCCATCAGTGGCACAGGGATGGGTGGCTACACCTTC. Residues: CAISGTGMGGYTF.

V and J are TRBV5-6 and TRBJ1-6, with 10 bases that match TRBD1. The CDR3 totals 15 residues. Germline loops: CDR1 SGHDT, CDR2 YYEEEE. V was clipped by 1 base and J by 9 bases; unmatched bases: 4. In nucleotides, the CDR3 is TGTGCCAGCAGCTTGCCCGGGACAGGGGTTTCACCCCTCCACTTT. The encoded protein is CASSLPGTGVSPLHF.

This chain uses TRBV11-2 with TRBJ2-5, with D tentatively TRBD1 (7 bases). Trimming left V 5 bases short and J 7 bases short, with 20 bases between. Germline CDR1 SGHAT, CDR2 FQNNGV. CDR3 size: 15 residues. CDR3 nucleotide sequence: TGTGCCAGCAGCCCCCGCAGGGGGGATGAGCGGACCCAGTACTTC. This translates into CASSPRRGDERTQYF. The variable domain in full, with the rest retrieved from reference TRBV11-2 and TRBJ2-5, is EAGVAQSPRYKIIEKRQSVAFWCNPISGHATLYWYQQILGQGPKLLIQFQNNGVVDDSQLPKDRFSAERLKGVDSTLKIQPAKLEDSAVYLCASSPRRGDERTQYFGPGTRLLVL.

This rearrangement joins TRBV21-1 to TRBJ1-2; the D segment call TRBD1 is taken from the table without a DNA check. TRBV21-1 is a pseudogene segment. There are 15 residues in the CDR3. Here the CDR3 DNA reads TGTGCCAGCAGAAACTTACAGGGGGCCGACTATGGCTACACCTTC. This encodes CASRNLQGADYGYTF.

V gene TRBV7-2 combines with J gene TRBJ1-6, with 9 bases aligning to TRBD1. Germline assignment: CDR1 SGHTA and CDR2 FQGNSA. The CDR3 is made up of 16 amino acids. With V trimmed by 7 bases and J by 6 bases, 10 bases remained unmatched. The CDR3 DNA reads as TGTGCCAGCAACCTATACCGGGACAGGGCTAATTCACCCCTCCACTTT. This codes for CASNLYRDRANSPLHF.

The J gene is TRBJ2-3, the V gene TRBV19; TRBD2 might be the D (5 bases). This CDR3 has 15 residues. Germline CDR1 reads LNHDA; CDR2 reads SQIVND (reference sequence). Trimming cost V 6 bases and J 0 bases, with 13 bases left between them. The CDR3 reads CASRHRGPSTDTQYF. Here the CDR3 DNA reads TGTGCCAGTAGGCATAGAGGGCCTAGCACAGATACGCAGTATTTT.

This clone showed up just once. The gene calls are TRBV24-1 and TRBJ2-5; 8 bases are shared with TRBD1. CDR3 length equals 16 residues. V shed 3 bases, J shed 2 bases, and the junction held 7 bases outside the gene matches. Germline V gene sequence: CDR1 KGHDR, CDR2 SFDVKD. The DNA of the CDR3 is TGTGCCACCAGTGATCCGCGGACAGGGCCACAAGAGACCCAGTACTTC. Translation: CATSDPRTGPQETQYF.

V usage is TRBV11-2 and J usage is TRBJ1-2; 7 bases match TRBD1. The germline V gene has CDR1 SGHAT and CDR2 FQNNGV. The length of the CDR3 is 14 residues. The V segment lost 5 bases and the J segment 2 bases; nucleotides outside the gene matches: 5. DNA for the CDR3: TGTGCCAGCAGCAAAGGACAGGCAAACTATGGCTACACCTTC. It specifies CASSKGQANYGYTF. Together with reference TRBV11-2 and TRBJ1-2, the CDR3 gives the full variable domain: EAGVAQSPRYKIIEKRQSVAFWCNPISGHATLYWYQQILGQGPKLLIQFQNNGVVDDSQLPKDRFSAERLKGVDSTLKIQPAKLEDSAVYLCASSKGQANYGYTFGSGTRLTVV.

The chain uses TRBV6-2 or TRBV6-3 and TRBJ2-1, with D maybe TRBD2 (6 bases). Germline V lookup: CDR1 MNHEY, CDR2 SVGEGT. V was pared by 1 base and J by 10 bases, with 14 bases between. CDR3 size: 14 residues. CDR3 in DNA: TGTGCCAGCAGTTACTACGGACCGGGGGTGGAGCAGTTCTTC. Amino acid sequence: CASSYYGPGVEQFF.

This chain connects TRBV7-3 to TRBJ2-1, with D tentatively TRBD2 (6 bases). The length of the CDR3 is 16 residues. Per germline, CDR1 SGHTA and CDR2 FQGTGA. Deletions cut 5 bases from V and 5 bases from J, with 19 bases between. The CDR3, as DNA: TGTGCCAGCAGCCCCAATTCTGGGGGAGGAAACAATGAGCAGTTCTTC. This codes for CASSPNSGGGNNEQFF.